This TCR beta chain was identified during a study of cytomegalovirus exposure and HLA in healthy donors. Healthy bone marrow donors made up the cohort. Worth noting for this clone: Its target is not known.

Germline assignment: CDR1 SQVTM and CDR2 ANQGSEA. The CDR3 is 12 amino acids. V lost 4 bases and J lost 9, with 13 bases in between. Study results and caveats: Three chains linked to CMV were shown in vitro to be specific for CMV antigens. Around 18,000 TCR beta sequences were associated with HLA alleles at 0.05 false discovery rate in a later analysis.

With 60 Vbeta and 13 Jbeta primers, the PCR was carried out. Sequencing was performed with immunoSEQ multiplex PCR; in TCRdb, only in-frame clones are kept and a portion is missing. The table lists more than 95,000 clones, approximately 9.4% of them singletons. The chain carries TRBV29-1 and TRBJ2-1; D is ambiguous. This sequence originates from a man aged 25-40 years in good health and CMV-seronegative. Sequencing was performed on PBMCs. The CDR3 coding sequence is TGCAGCGTTGTAAGATTGCCCGGTGAGCAGTTCTTC. Translation: CSVVRLPGEQFF.